The T cell receptor beta chain described here comes from a study of CD8 T cells in Susac syndrome. Study-wide results and limits: The TCR sequencing and HLA analysis in the study involved a relatively small number of individuals, as the study acknowledged.

The germline gives CDR1 SQVTM, CDR2 ANQGSEA. The J segment lost 2 bases and the V segment lost 2 bases, leaving 8 bases of the junction unmatched. CDR3 length: 16 amino acids. A note on this clonotype: Its specificity is not known.

Random hexamers were used to reverse transcribe the RNA input (roughly 0.5 to 1 ug). Amplification of TCR beta CDR3 was carried out by immunoSEQ multiplex PCR, which covered 54 Vbeta and 13 Jbeta segments. TCRdb passed the immunoSEQ multiplex PCR reads through MiXCR, listing each CDR3 protein once. The sample carries 180,000 or so distinct CDR3 sequences, over 85% recorded once. The sample consisted of CD4+ T cells from PBMCs. This rearrangement joins TRBV29-1 to TRBJ2-3, with 9 bases aligning to TRBD2. This TCR was sampled from a human donor in good health. The DNA for the CDR3 is TGCAGCGTTGAATACGGGCTAGCGGGACCCACAGATACGCAGTATTTT. Its protein is CSVEYGLAGPTDTQYF.